The 4 T cell receptor beta chains listed next were all sequenced from one sample in a study of neurological immune-mediated disorders. TCRdb called the 5' RACE reads again in MiXCR, with one record for every CDR3 protein. The sample shows some 28,000 distinct CDR3 sequences, around a quarter of them seen only once. Sequencing was performed on CD4+ T cells from blood. The receptors were sampled from a man aged 45-65 years with HTLV-1-associated myelopathy (HAM/TSP).

The rearrangement joins TRBV19 to TRBJ2-7, with 8 bases that match TRBD2. The CDR3 runs to 14 residues. V shed 10 bases, J shed 5 bases, and the junction held 13 bases outside the gene matches. The germline V gene encodes CDR1 LNHDA and CDR2 SQIVND (reference sequence). The CDR3 is CATTPGGSFDEQYF. In nucleotides, the CDR3 is TGTGCCACCACACCGGGGGGGAGCTTCGACGAGCAGTACTTC.

The chain is built from TRBV10-2 and TRBJ1-1; weak D call: TRBD1 (6 bases). The CDR3 totals 16 residues. V was cut by 5 bases and J by 0 bases, with 16 bases left in between. The germline V gene has CDR1 WSHSY and CDR2 SAAADI. The CDR3 is CASSFQGFGMNTEAFF. The CDR3 DNA sequence: TGCGCCAGCAGTTTTCAGGGGTTTGGGATGAACACTGAAGCTTTCTTT.

The gene calls are TRBV5-1 and TRBJ2-7; TRBD1 matches 7 bases. The better agreement between TRBJ2-5 and the DNA end casts doubt on the J call. Looked up from germline, CDR1 is SGHRS and CDR2 is YFSETQ. The CDR3 extends over 16 amino acids. CDR3 amino acids: CASSLSGNRGRETQYF. The CDR3 region has the DNA TGCGCCAGCAGCTTGTCGGGAAACAGGGGTCGAGAGACCCAGTACTTC.

This clonotype was observed at least ten times. The chain carries TRBV20-1 and TRBJ2-3, with 13 bases identical to TRBD2. This CDR3 has 17 residues. The trim removed 5 bases at V and 2 bases at J, leaving 10 bases unmatched. From germline, CDR1 is DFQATT and CDR2 SNEGSKA (reference sequence). The chain's CDR3 is CSALVPGLAGPTDTQYF. CDR3 coding DNA: TGCAGTGCTCTCGTCCCGGGACTAGCGGGACCCACAGATACGCAGTATTTT.